A selection of T cell receptor beta chains follows, all from one sample in a study of read filtering for tumor transcriptome and immune sequencing. TCRdb re-analysed the reads in MiXCR, keeping a single row per CDR3 protein. Of 50,000 or so distinct CDR3 sequences detected, approximately 18% appear once; the ten largest clones hold approximately 15%. Material for sequencing was a population of CD138-negative cells sorted from bone marrow. The source of these receptors is a donor at least 40 years old with multiple myeloma. Both conserved end residues are part of each CDR3. The D gene is left open where the match is weak. Clone size is shown for a subset of rows, as once, few, many or a class of expanded clone.

V,D,J,size,CDR3,DNA
TRBV20-1,NA,TRBJ2-3,few,CSALDRDTQYF,TGCAGTGCACTCGACAGGGATACGCAGTATTTT
TRBV12-3/TRBV12-4,NA,TRBJ1-5,many,CASSSWAGNQPQHF,TGTGCCAGCAGTTCCTGGGCGGGGAATCAGCCCCAGCATTTT
TRBV4-1,NA,TRBJ2-1,many,CASSLRPENEQFF,TGCGCCAGCAGCCTTCGGCCCGAGAATGAGCAGTTCTTC
TRBV6-6,TRBD1,TRBJ1-4,many,CASSRQGLDEKLFF,TGTGCCAGCAGTCGACAGGGTCTCGATGAAAAACTGTTTTTT
TRBV20-1,NA,TRBJ2-3,many,CSVVTSSTDTQYF,TGCAGCGTAGTAACCTCTAGCACAGATACGCAGTATTTT
TRBV18,NA,TRBJ1-1,many,CASSPITGDYTEAFF,TGTGCCAGCTCACCAATAACGGGAGATTACACTGAAGCTTTCTTT
TRBV29-1,NA,TRBJ2-7,many,CSVEGGPGGHEQYF,TGCAGCGTTGAAGGTGGCCCGGGGGGCCACGAGCAGTACTTC
TRBV5-1,NA,TRBJ1-1,many,CASSFSPPNTEAFF,TGCGCCAGCAGCTTTTCCCCACCGAACACTGAAGCTTTCTTT
TRBV24-1,NA,TRBJ2-1,many,CATSDRGARSYNEQFF,TGTGCCACCAGTGATCGGGGGGCTCGCTCCTACAATGAGCAGTTCTTC
TRBV5-1,NA,TRBJ2-3,many,CASSLADRTDKQYF,TGCGCCAGCAGCTTGGCCGACCGCACAGATAAGCAGTATTTT
TRBV5-1,TRBD1,TRBJ2-1,many,CASRKTQGISYNEQFF,TGCGCCAGCAGGAAAACACAGGGGATCTCCTACAATGAGCAGTTCTTC
TRBV18,TRBD1,TRBJ2-7,many,CASSGLGQPSAEQYF,TGTGCCAGCTCGGGCCTGGGACAGCCCTCCGCCGAGCAGTACTTC
TRBV12-3/TRBV12-4,NA,TRBJ1-4,many,CASSWRPGEKLFF,TGTGCCAGCAGTTGGCGACCCGGGGAAAAACTGTTTTTT
TRBV20-1,NA,TRBJ2-3,many,CSAQLSTDTQYF,TGCAGTGCGCAACTCAGCACAGATACGCAGTATTTT
TRBV9,NA,TRBJ2-1,few,CASSESIRNEQFF,TGTGCCAGCAGCGAGAGCATTCGCAATGAGCAGTTCTTC
TRBV6-2/TRBV6-3,TRBD1,TRBJ2-2,many,CASSRWDREDAGELFF,TGTGCCAGCAGCAGATGGGACAGGGAAGACGCCGGGGAGCTGTTTTTT
TRBV7-2,TRBD1,TRBJ2-3,many,CASSDRDRAIDTQYF,TGTGCCAGCAGCGACCGGGACAGGGCAATAGATACGCAGTATTTT
TRBV7-9,TRBD1,TRBJ2-7,many,CASSFPPLTRDRPFYEQYF,TGTGCCAGCAGCTTTCCTCCCCTTACACGGGACAGGCCGTTCTACGAGCAGTACTTC
TRBV2,TRBD2,TRBJ2-2,many,CASGHLAVGSTGELFF,TGTGCCAGCGGGCACCTAGCGGTGGGCTCGACCGGGGAGCTGTTTTTT
TRBV24-1,TRBD1,TRBJ2-5,NA,CATSEPTGNGETQYF,TGTGCCACCAGTGAGCCGACAGGGAACGGAGAGACCCAGTACTTC
TRBV13,TRBD1,TRBJ1-6,many,CASSLGGQGVSPLHF,TGTGCCAGCAGCTTAGGGGGACAGGGGGTCTCACCCCTCCACTTT
TRBV20-1,TRBD2,TRBJ2-7,NA,CSANSGLAGYYEQYF,TGCAGTGCAAACTCCGGACTAGCGGGGTACTACGAGCAGTACTTC
TRBV9,NA,TRBJ1-4,NA,CASSVSPRRDEKLFF,TGTGCCAGCAGCGTTTCACCCCGGAGGGATGAAAAACTGTTTTTC
TRBV12-3/TRBV12-4,TRBD2,TRBJ2-1,many,CASSPRTSPEQFF,TGTGCCAGCAGTCCGCGGACTAGCCCCGAGCAGTTCTTC
TRBV29-1,TRBD2,TRBJ2-1,many,CSVFTSGRSYNEQFF,TGCAGCGTTTTTACTAGCGGGAGGTCTTACAATGAGCAGTTCTTC
TRBV2,TRBD1,TRBJ1-5,NA,CASNRDRVGQPQHF,TGTGCCAGCAACCGGGACAGGGTCGGTCAGCCCCAGCATTTT
TRBV7-8,NA,TRBJ2-7,many,CASSHLGNRDEQYF,TGTGCCAGCAGCCACCTTGGGAACCGGGACGAGCAGTACTTC
TRBV18,TRBD2,TRBJ2-1,many,CASSPTLAESYNEQFF,TGTGCCAGCTCACCCACCCTAGCGGAATCCTACAATGAGCAGTTCTTC
TRBV6-5,TRBD2,TRBJ2-7,many,CASSYSRHLREATYEQYF,TGTGCCAGCAGTTACTCCCGGCATTTGCGGGAGGCTACCTACGAGCAGTACTTC
TRBV20-1,NA,TRBJ1-1,many,CSARVGRGTEAFF,TGCAGTGCTCGAGTGGGCAGGGGCACTGAAGCTTTCTTT
TRBV7-6,TRBD2,TRBJ2-3,many,CASSLGTSGSLTDTQYF,TGTGCCAGCAGCTTAGGCACTAGCGGGAGTTTGACAGATACGCAGTATTTT
TRBV29-1,NA,TRBJ1-1,many,CSVESTTSGGAEEAFF,TGCAGCGTTGAATCAACCACCTCGGGGGGCGCGGAGGAAGCTTTCTTT
TRBV28,NA,TRBJ1-4,NA,CASRYSRVSTNEKLFF,TGTGCCAGCAGGTACTCCCGGGTGTCAACTAATGAAAAACTGTTTTTT
TRBV6-5,NA,TRBJ1-5,many,CAAGDLGPQPQHF,TGTGCCGCGGGGGACTTGGGTCCTCAGCCCCAGCATTTT
TRBV20-1,NA,TRBJ2-5,many,CSAEQAAGTQETQYF,TGCAGTGCGGAGCAGGCGGCGGGGACCCAAGAGACCCAGTACTTC
TRBV12-3/TRBV12-4,NA,TRBJ2-1,many,CASSPGGRSYNEQFF,TGTGCCAGCAGCCCCGGAGGCCGCTCCTACAATGAGCAGTTCTTC
TRBV11-2,NA,TRBJ1-2,many,CASSLKEIRGYTF,TGTGCCAGCAGCTTAAAGGAGATCCGTGGCTACACCTTC
TRBV12-3/TRBV12-4,NA,TRBJ2-7,many,CASSFPGPYEQYF,TGTGCCAGCAGTTTTCCAGGGCCCTACGAGCAGTACTTC
TRBV20-1,TRBD2,TRBJ2-5,many,CSPKRAGGQETQYF,TGCAGCCCCAAGCGGGCGGGAGGGCAAGAGACCCAGTACTTC
TRBV5-1,TRBD1,TRBJ2-1,many,CASSLKPGQGANEQFF,TGCGCCAGCAGCTTAAAACCGGGACAGGGGGCCAATGAGCAGTTCTTC
TRBV7-3,NA,TRBJ2-1,many,CASSLDSYGGYNEQFF,TGTGCCAGCAGCTTGGACTCTTACGGGGGATACAATGAGCAGTTCTTC
TRBV2,NA,TRBJ2-2,many,CASSLDQNTGELFF,TGTGCCAGCAGTTTGGACCAAAACACCGGGGAGCTGTTTTTT
TRBV20-1,NA,TRBJ1-5,many,CSARDGSTYSNQPQHF,TGCAGTGCTAGAGATGGCTCAACCTATAGCAATCAGCCCCAGCATTTT
TRBV20-1,TRBD1,TRBJ1-4,many,CSARDGTGSNEKLFF,TGCAGTGCTAGAGACGGGACAGGGAGTAATGAAAAACTGTTTTTT
TRBV7-2,NA,TRBJ2-1,many,CASSLDWGTSYNEQFF,TGTGCCAGCAGCTTAGATTGGGGAACGTCCTACAATGAGCAGTTCTTC
TRBV5-1,NA,TRBJ1-3,few,CASSTDGLSGNTIYF,TGCGCCAGCAGCACCGACGGCCTCTCTGGAAACACCATATATTTT